The 23 T cell receptor beta chains presented below share a single source sample, sequenced in a study of T-cell memory formation after mild COVID-19. TCRdb redid the calling of the 5' RACE reads with MiXCR, one entry per CDR3 protein. The sample comprises 350,000 or so distinct CDR3 sequences, around 13% of which are singletons, and about a fifth rests with the top ten. The sample consisted of PBMCs or a T cell subset sorted from them (not recorded which). All receptors come from a man in his late teens or twenties who had mild COVID-19 (a few samples of this study predate the infection). Cell type and time point are not known.

This clonotype appeared many times. The chain uses TRBV29-1 and TRBJ2-7; a possible D gene is TRBD2 (5 bases). CDR1 is SQVTM and CDR2 is ANQGSEA in the germline V gene. There are 14 residues in the CDR3. Trimming cost V 5 bases and J 5 bases, with 19 bases left between them. The CDR3 region is CSVKGLAIINEQYF. For the CDR3, the DNA is TGCAGCGTTAAAGGACTGGCGATCATCAACGAGCAGTACTTC.

This clonotype was counted between two and nine times. The chain has TRBV5-1 and TRBJ2-3, with D perhaps matching TRBD2 (6 bases). The CDR3 has 15 residues. Trimming removed 3 bases from V and 14 bases from J, with 25 bases in between. CDR1 and CDR2 (germline): SGHRS, YFSETQ. CDR3 nucleotide sequence: TGCGCCAGCAGCTCCCGGGACTTAAATTTGGTCCCCGCGTATTTT. Amino acids: CASSSRDLNLVPAYF.

This clonotype was picked up many times. The CDR3 DNA is TGCGCCAGCAGGTCGTTAGCGGGGAGCACAGATACGCAGTATTTT. This gives the protein CASRSLAGSTDTQYF. V and J are TRBV5-1 and TRBJ2-3; TRBD2 aligns across 8 bases. V lost 5 bases, J lost 0 bases, and 5 bases stayed unmatched. The CDR3 totals 15 residues. Germline CDR1 and CDR2: SGHRS and YFSETQ. The whole variable domain, filled in from reference TRBV5-1 and TRBJ2-3, reads KAGVTQTPRYLIKTRGQQVTLSCSPISGHRSVSWYQQTPGQGLQFLFEYFSETQRNKGNFPGRFSGRQFSNSRSEMNVSTLELGDSALYLCASRSLAGSTDTQYFGPGTRLTVL.

The rearrangement uses TRBV12-3 or TRBV12-4 and TRBJ1-5; a possible D gene is TRBD1 (5 bases). V shed 3 bases and J shed 4 bases, with 13 bases lying between them. The CDR3 is made up of 15 amino acids. CDR3: CASSFRAGWNQPQHF. CDR3 sequence (DNA): TGTGCCAGCAGTTTTAGGGCAGGGTGGAATCAGCCCCAGCATTTT.

V gene TRBV7-2 combines with J gene TRBJ1-5; D uncertain. This CDR3 is built from 14 residues. Trimming cost V 5 bases and J 5 bases, with 13 bases left between them. Per the germline V gene, CDR1 is SGHTA and CDR2 is FQGNSA. DNA of the CDR3: TGTGCCAGCAGCCCCCGACGGGAATATCAGCCCCAGCATTTT. Translated, it gives CASSPRREYQPQHF.

This clonotype turned up a few times. The rearrangement links TRBV29-1 to TRBJ2-7; D call uncertain. Trimming stripped 7 bases from V and 0 bases from J, with 13 bases between. The CDR3 sequence is 13 residues long. Germline CDR1 and CDR2: SQVTM and ANQGSEA. CDR3 coding DNA: TGCAGCGCCAAAGCTGGCAGCTCCTACGAGCAGTACTTC. It yields the protein CSAKAGSSYEQYF.

This clonotype was seen only a few times. The chain combines TRBV6-2 or TRBV6-3 with TRBJ2-2; D tentatively fits TRBD1 or TRBD2 (6 bases each). V was trimmed by 6 bases and J by 5 bases, leaving 16 bases between them. CDR3 size: 15 residues. The germline gives CDR1 MNHEY, CDR2 SVGEGT. Here the CDR3 DNA reads TGTGCCAGCAGAGAAGGAGGGGGGAGGACCGGGGAGCTGTTTTTT. Translated, it gives CASREGGGRTGELFF.

This chain connects TRBV7-2 to TRBJ2-1; D unclear. V was cut by 1 base and J by 2 bases, with 9 bases left in between. Germline CDR1 is SGHTA and CDR2 is FQGNSA. This CDR3 has 15 amino acids. In nucleotides, the CDR3 is TGTGCCAGCAGCTTAGAGGCGGTTCCCTACAATGAGCAGTTCTTC. Translated: CASSLEAVPYNEQFF. The whole variable domain, filled in from reference TRBV7-2 and TRBJ2-1, reads GAGVSQSPSNKVTEKGKDVELRCDPISGHTALYWYRQSLGQGLEFLIYFQGNSAPDKSGLPSDRFSAERTGGSVSTLTIQRTQQEDSAVYLCASSLEAVPYNEQFFGPGTRLTVL.

This clonotype appeared a few times. The rearrangement links TRBV5-1 to TRBJ1-4; 9 bases line up with TRBD1. With V trimmed by 5 bases and J by 2 bases, 13 bases remained unmatched. The CDR3 is made up of 18 amino acids. CDR1 and CDR2 (germline): SGHRS, YFSETQ. CDR3 coding DNA: TGCGCCAGCAGGAGGCAGCCGGGACAGGGCTCTACTAATGAAAAACTGTTTTTT. Its translation: CASRRQPGQGSTNEKLFF. The full variable domain, completed using reference TRBV5-1 and TRBJ1-4, is KAGVTQTPRYLIKTRGQQVTLSCSPISGHRSVSWYQQTPGQGLQFLFEYFSETQRNKGNFPGRFSGRQFSNSRSEMNVSTLELGDSALYLCASRRQPGQGSTNEKLFFGSGTQLSVL.

This clonotype was seen a few times. The chain employs TRBV4-1 and TRBJ2-7; 10 nucleotides line up with TRBD1. Germline values: CDR1 MGHRA, CDR2 YSYEKL. The CDR3 is 16 residues long. With V trimmed by 3 bases and J by 4 bases, 9 bases remained unmatched. The CDR3 protein is CASSHPSGTGVYEQYF. CDR3 coding DNA: TGCGCCAGCAGCCACCCCAGCGGGACAGGGGTATACGAGCAGTACTTC.

This clonotype was counted between two and nine times. The V and J genes are TRBV12-3 or TRBV12-4 and TRBJ2-7; D uncertain. The CDR3 length is 13 residues. Trimming left V 4 bases short and J 1 base short, with 8 bases between. In DNA, the CDR3 is TGTGCCAGCAGTTCGAGCCTGTCCTACGAGCAGTACTTC. Its protein product is CASSSSLSYEQYF.

In this sample, this clonotype turned up a few times. This chain connects TRBV2 to TRBJ2-5; D gene ambiguous. The CDR3 extends over 13 amino acids. Germline V gene sequence: CDR1 SNHLY, CDR2 FYNNEI. Trimming pared 4 bases from V and 2 bases from J, leaving 8 bases between. CDR3 DNA: TGTGCCAGCAGTGTTGCCTATCAAGAGACCCAGTACTTC. Translation: CASSVAYQETQYF.

This clonotype was seen a handful of times. This chain joins TRBV15 and TRBJ2-7; D remains unclear. CDR3 size: 15 residues. V was shortened by 2 bases and J by 3 bases, with 14 bases between the two germline ends. Germline CDR1 reads LNHNV; CDR2 reads YYDKDF (reference sequence). CDR3 region: CATSRNGHELYEQYV. The DNA of the CDR3 is TGTGCCACCAGCAGAAACGGCCATGAACTCTACGAGCAGTACGTC.

This clonotype was counted between two and nine times. The J gene is TRBJ1-3, the V gene TRBV12-3 or TRBV12-4; D gene uncertain. The CDR3 extends over 14 amino acids. V lost 2 bases, J lost 0 bases, and 5 bases lay in between. Here the CDR3 DNA reads TGTGCCAGCAGTTTACAAATCTCTGGAAACACCATATATTTT. Amino acid sequence: CASSLQISGNTIYF.

This clonotype was observed many times. CDR3 protein: CATSFGNYGYTF. CDR3 coding DNA: TGTGCCACCAGTTTCGGGAACTATGGCTACACCTTC. This sequence joins TRBV3-1 and TRBJ1-2; D not resolved. Trimming took off 10 bases at V and 2 bases at J, with 11 bases between the two ends. Germline V gene data show CDR1 as LGHDT and CDR2 as YNNKEL (reference sequence). This CDR3 contains 12 residues. Full variable domain (outside the CDR3, taken from reference TRBV3-1 and TRBJ1-2): DTAVSQTPKYLVTQMGNDKSIKCEQNLGHDTMYWYKQDSKKFLKIMFSYNNKELIINETVPNRFSPKSPDKAHLNLHINSLELGDSAVYFCATSFGNYGYTFGSGTRLTVV.

This clonotype was seen a handful of times. The CDR3 region has the DNA TGTGCCAGCAGTCGGGGACAGGGCGCTCCGCCTTATGGCTACACCTTC. Translated, it gives CASSRGQGAPPYGYTF. The chain couples TRBV7-9 to TRBJ1-2; 9 nucleotides line up with TRBD1. CDR1 is SEHNR, CDR2 FQNEAQ, per germline (reference sequence). V lost 6 bases, J lost 5 bases, and 13 bases stayed unmatched. The CDR3 has 16 residues.

This clonotype has more than one count but fewer than ten. The rearrangement joins TRBV10-3 to TRBJ1-2; D gene unclear. V dropped 8 bases and J dropped 4 bases, with 20 bases sitting between them. The CDR3 length is 15 residues. Per the germline V gene, CDR1 is ENHRY and CDR2 is SYGVKD. CDR3 residues: CAIHHSNRDGYGYTF. CDR3 sequence (DNA): TGTGCCATCCACCACTCGAATCGAGACGGCTATGGCTACACCTTC.

In its sample, this clonotype was seen a few times. This chain connects TRBV4-1 to TRBJ1-3; D is unresolved. The V gene's germline CDR1 is MGHRA and CDR2 YSYEKL. The CDR3 loop spans 15 amino acids. Trimming cost V 5 bases and J 0 bases, with 11 bases left between them. For the CDR3, the DNA is TGCGCCAGCAGCGCCAGTATGAGCTCTGGAAACACCATATATTTT. Its protein product is CASSASMSSGNTIYF.

This clonotype was seen only a few times. This chain links TRBV5-1 with TRBJ2-3; the D gene is possibly TRBD1 (6 bases). Looked up from germline, CDR1 is SGHRS and CDR2 is YFSETQ. V lost 5 bases and J lost 2, with 15 bases in between. The CDR3 length is 15 residues. The CDR3 DNA reads TGCGCCAGCAGGAACGGGACAAATCCCACAGATACGCAGTATTTT. Protein sequence: CASRNGTNPTDTQYF.

This clonotype was observed a few times. The V gene is TRBV7-2, the J gene TRBJ2-1, with 8 bases identical to TRBD2. From germline, CDR1 is SGHTA and CDR2 FQGNSA. This CDR3 has 16 amino acids. V trimming: 3 bases; J trimming: 12 bases; junction bases outside the gene matches: 16. The CDR3 loop reads CASSFGGGGPPTGQFF. CDR3 in DNA: TGTGCCAGCAGCTTTGGGGGCGGGGGGCCGCCAACGGGGCAGTTCTTC.

In its sample, this clonotype was seen a few times. The rearrangement links TRBV6-1 to TRBJ2-5; 9 nucleotides agree with TRBD2. With 7 bases clipped from V and 2 bases from J, the junction kept 8 bases outside the gene matches. Germline CDR1 is MNHNS and CDR2 is SASEGT. This CDR3 has 15 residues. The CDR3 region has the DNA TGTGCCAGCACCGGTAGCGGGGGTCTTCAAGAGACCCAGTACTTC. Its protein is CASTGSGGLQETQYF.

The chain couples TRBV10-1 to TRBJ2-3; D is unclear. V was cut by 10 bases and J by 6 bases, with 11 bases left in between. This CDR3 is built from 11 residues. Per germline, CDR1 WNHNN and CDR2 SYGVQD (reference sequence). The CDR3 region is CATQDGDTQYF. In DNA form, the CDR3 reads TGCGCCACCCAGGACGGCGATACGCAGTATTTT.

The rearrangement links TRBV29-1 to TRBJ1-1; D remains unclear. With 8 bases removed from V and 3 bases from J, the gap between germline ends came to 19 bases. The CDR3 sequence is 14 residues long. Germline V gives CDR1 SQVTM, CDR2 ANQGSEA. This CDR3 reads CSISGPALDTEAFF. CDR3 coding DNA: TGCAGCATATCCGGGCCGGCCCTGGACACTGAAGCTTTCTTT. Variable domain in full (rest from reference TRBV29-1 and TRBJ1-1): SAVISQKPSRDICQRGTSLTIQCQVDSQVTMMFWYRQQPGQSLTLIATANQGSEATYESGFVIDKFPISRPNLTFSTLTVSNMSPEDSSIYLCSISGPALDTEAFFGQGTRLTVV.